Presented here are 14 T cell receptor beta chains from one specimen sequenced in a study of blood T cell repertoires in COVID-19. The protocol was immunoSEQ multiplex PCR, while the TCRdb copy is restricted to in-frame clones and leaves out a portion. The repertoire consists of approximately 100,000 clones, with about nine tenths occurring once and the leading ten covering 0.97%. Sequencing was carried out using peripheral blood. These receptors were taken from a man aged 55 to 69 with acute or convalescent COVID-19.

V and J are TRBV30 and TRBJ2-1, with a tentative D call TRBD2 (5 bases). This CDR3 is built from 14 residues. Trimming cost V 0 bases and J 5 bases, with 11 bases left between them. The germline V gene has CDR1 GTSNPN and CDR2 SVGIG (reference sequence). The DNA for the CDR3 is TGTGCCTGGAGTGTACCCGGGGTGGACAATGAGCAGTTCTTC. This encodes CAWSVPGVDNEQFF.

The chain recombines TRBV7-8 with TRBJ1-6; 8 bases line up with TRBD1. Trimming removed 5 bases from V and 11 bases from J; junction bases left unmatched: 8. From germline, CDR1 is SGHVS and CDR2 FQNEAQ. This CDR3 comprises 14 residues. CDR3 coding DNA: TGTGCCAGCAGCGCAGGACAGGGAGGGACACCCCTCCACTTT. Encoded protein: CASSAGQGGTPLHF.

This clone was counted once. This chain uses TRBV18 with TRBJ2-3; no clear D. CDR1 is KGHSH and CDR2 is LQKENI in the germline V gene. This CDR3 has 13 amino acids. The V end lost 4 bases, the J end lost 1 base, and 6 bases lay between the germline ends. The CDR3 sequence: CASSLEGTDTQYF. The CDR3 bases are TGTGCCAGCTCACTAGAAGGCACAGATACGCAGTATTTT. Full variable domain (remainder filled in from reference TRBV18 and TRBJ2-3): NAGVMQNPRHLVRRRGQEARLRCSPMKGHSHVYWYRQLPEEGLKFMVYLQKENIIDESGMPKERFSAEFPKEGPSILRIQQVVRGDSAAYFCASSLEGTDTQYFGPGTRLTVL.

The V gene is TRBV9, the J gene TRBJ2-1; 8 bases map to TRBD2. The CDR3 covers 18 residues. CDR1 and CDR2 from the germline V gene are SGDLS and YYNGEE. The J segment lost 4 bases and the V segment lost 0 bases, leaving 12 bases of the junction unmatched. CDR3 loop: CASSVEAGASHLYNEQFF. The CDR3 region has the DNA TGTGCCAGCAGCGTAGAAGCGGGGGCCAGCCACCTTTACAATGAGCAGTTCTTC. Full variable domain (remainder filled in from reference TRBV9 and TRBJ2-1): DSGVTQTPKHLITATGQRVTLRCSPRSGDLSVYWYQQSLDQGLQFLIQYYNGEERAKGNILERFSAQQFPDLHSELNLSSLELGDSALYFCASSVEAGASHLYNEQFFGPGTRLTVL.

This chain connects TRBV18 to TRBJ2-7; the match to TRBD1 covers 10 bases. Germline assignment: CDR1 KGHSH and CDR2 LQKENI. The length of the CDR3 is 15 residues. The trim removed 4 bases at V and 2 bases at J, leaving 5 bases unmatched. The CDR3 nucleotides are TGTGCCAGCTCACTACCCGGGACAGGGGCCTACGAGCAGTACGTC. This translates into CASSLPGTGAYEQYV.

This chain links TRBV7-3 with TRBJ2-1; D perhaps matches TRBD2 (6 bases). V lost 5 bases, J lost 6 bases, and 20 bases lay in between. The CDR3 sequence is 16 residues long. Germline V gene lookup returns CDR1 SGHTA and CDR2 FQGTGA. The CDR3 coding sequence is TGTGCCAGCAGCCTCGTAGCGGTTCGGGGTTTCAATGAGCAGTTCTTC. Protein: CASSLVAVRGFNEQFF.

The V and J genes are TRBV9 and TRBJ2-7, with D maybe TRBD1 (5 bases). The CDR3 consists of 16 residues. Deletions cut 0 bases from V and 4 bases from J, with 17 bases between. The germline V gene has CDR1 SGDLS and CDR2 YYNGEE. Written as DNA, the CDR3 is TGTGCCAGCAGCGTAGCACGTCTGGGCAGGGCTTACGAGCAGTACGTC. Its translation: CASSVARLGRAYEQYV.

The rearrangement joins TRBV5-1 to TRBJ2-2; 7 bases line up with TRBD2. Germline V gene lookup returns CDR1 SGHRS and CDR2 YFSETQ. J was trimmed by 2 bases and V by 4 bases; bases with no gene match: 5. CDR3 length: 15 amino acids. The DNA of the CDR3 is TGCGCCAGCAGCCCCGGGACTACCAACACCGGGGAGCTGTTTTTT. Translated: CASSPGTTNTGELFF.

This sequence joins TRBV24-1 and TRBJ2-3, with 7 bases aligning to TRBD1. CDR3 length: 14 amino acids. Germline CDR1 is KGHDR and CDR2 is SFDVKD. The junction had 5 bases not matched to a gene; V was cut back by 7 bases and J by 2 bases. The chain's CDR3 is CATRGDRTTDTQYF. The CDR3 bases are TGTGCCACCAGGGGGGACAGAACCACAGATACGCAGTATTTT.

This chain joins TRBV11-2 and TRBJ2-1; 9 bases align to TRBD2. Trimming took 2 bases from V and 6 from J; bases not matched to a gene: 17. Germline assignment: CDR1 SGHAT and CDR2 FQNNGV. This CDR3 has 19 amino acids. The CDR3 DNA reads TGTGCCAGCAGCTTACGGCTAGCGGGATCTTTAGGGTCAACCAATGAGCAGTTCTTC. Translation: CASSLRLAGSLGSTNEQFF. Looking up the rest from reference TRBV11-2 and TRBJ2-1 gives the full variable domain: EAGVAQSPRYKIIEKRQSVAFWCNPISGHATLYWYQQILGQGPKLLIQFQNNGVVDDSQLPKDRFSAERLKGVDSTLKIQPAKLEDSAVYLCASSLRLAGSLGSTNEQFFGPGTRLTVL.

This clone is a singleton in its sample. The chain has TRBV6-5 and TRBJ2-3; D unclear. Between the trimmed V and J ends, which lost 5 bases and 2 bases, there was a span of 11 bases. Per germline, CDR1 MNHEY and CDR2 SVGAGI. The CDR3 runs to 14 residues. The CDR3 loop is CASSTDWNTDTQYF. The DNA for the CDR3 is TGTGCCAGCAGTACTGACTGGAACACAGATACGCAGTATTTT.

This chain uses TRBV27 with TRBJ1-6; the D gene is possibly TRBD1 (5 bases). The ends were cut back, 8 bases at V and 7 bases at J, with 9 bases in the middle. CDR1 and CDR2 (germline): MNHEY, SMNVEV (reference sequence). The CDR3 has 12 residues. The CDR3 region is CASATGNSPLHF. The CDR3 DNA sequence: TGTGCCAGCGCCACAGGCAATTCACCCCTCCACTTT.

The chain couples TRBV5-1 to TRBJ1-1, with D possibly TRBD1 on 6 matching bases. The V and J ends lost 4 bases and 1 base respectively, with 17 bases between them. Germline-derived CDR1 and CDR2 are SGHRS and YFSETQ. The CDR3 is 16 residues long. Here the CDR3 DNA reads TGCGCCAGCAGCCTTACCTTGGGGGACACGAACACTGAAGCTTTCTTT. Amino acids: CASSLTLGDTNTEAFF.

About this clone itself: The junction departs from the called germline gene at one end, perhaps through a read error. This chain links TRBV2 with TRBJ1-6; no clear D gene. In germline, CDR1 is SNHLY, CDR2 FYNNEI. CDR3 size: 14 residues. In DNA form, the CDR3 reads TGTGCCAGCCGTGATAGCTCCTATAATTCACCCCTCCACTTT. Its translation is CASRDSSYNSPLHF.